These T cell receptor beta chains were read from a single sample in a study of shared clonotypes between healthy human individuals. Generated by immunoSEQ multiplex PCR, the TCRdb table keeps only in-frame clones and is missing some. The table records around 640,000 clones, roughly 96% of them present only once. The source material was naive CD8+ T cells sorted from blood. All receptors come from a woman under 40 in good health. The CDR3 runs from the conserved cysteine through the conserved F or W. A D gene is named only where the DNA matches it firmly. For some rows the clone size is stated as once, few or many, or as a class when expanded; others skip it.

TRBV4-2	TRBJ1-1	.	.	TGTGCCAGCAGCCAAGAGAGCGGGGAGTGGTACACTGAAGCTTTCTTT	CASSQESGEWYTEAFF
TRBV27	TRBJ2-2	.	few	TGTGCCAGCAGTCCCGTGGGGCAGAGGGGCACCGGGGAGCTGTTTTTT	CASSPVGQRGTGELFF
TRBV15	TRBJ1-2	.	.	TGTGCCACCAGCAGAGCGGGGGATGGCTACACCTTC	CATSRAGDGYTF
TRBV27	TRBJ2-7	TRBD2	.	TGTGCCAGCAGTGCAGGACTAGCGGGGGACCCTTTCTACGAGCAGTACTTC	CASSAGLAGDPFYEQYF
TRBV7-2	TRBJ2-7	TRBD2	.	TGTGCCAGCAGCTCCGTACTAGCGGGAAGAATTTACGAGCAGTACTTC	CASSSVLAGRIYEQYF
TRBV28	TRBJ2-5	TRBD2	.	TGTGCCAGCACCATGGGACTAGCGGGGGGTCCCGCGACCCAGTACTTC	CASTMGLAGGPATQYF
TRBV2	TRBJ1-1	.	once	TGTGCCAGCAGTGCGATTGGGGGTGGTACTGAAGCTTTCTTT	CASSAIGGGTEAFF
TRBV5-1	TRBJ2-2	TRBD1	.	TGCGCCAGCAGCTCAAGAAGACAGGGGCCCGGGGAGCTGTTTTTT	CASSSRRQGPGELFF
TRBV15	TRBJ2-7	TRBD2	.	TGTGCCACCAGCCCGGGACTAGCGGCCTACGAGCAGTACTTC	CATSPGLAAYEQYF
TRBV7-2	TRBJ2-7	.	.	TGTGCCAGCAGTTCCCGGGACACCGAGGGTTACGAGCAGTACTTC	CASSSRDTEGYEQYF
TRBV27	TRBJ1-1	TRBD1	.	TGTGCCAGCAGTATGACAGGGTCGAACACTGAAGCTTTCTTT	CASSMTGSNTEAFF
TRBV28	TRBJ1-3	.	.	TGTGCCAGCAGTTTAAATTTCCGCCACTCTGGAAACACCATATATTTT	CASSLNFRHSGNTIYF
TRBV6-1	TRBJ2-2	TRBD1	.	TGTGCCAGCCATATGGGACAGGGGAACACCGGGGAGCTGTTTTTT	CASHMGQGNTGELFF
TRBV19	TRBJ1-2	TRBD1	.	TGTGCCAGTAGAACCCGACAGGGCCCCTATGGCTACACCTTC	CASRTRQGPYGYTF
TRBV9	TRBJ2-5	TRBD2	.	TGTGCCAGCAGCGAAAAACTGGGGGGGTTAGAGACCCAGTACTTC	CASSEKLGGLETQYF
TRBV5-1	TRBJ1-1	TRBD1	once	TGCGCCAGCAGCTTCCCCACAGGGGGCGCCGTCACTGAAGCTTTCTTT	CASSFPTGGAVTEAFF
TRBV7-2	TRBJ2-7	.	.	TGTGCCAGCAGCTTAGTCCCCCAGGGTGGGGGCTACGAGCAGTACTTC	CASSLVPQGGGYEQYF
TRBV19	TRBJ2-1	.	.	TGTGCCAGTATTTCCCTAGAGGGATCCTACAATGAGCAGTTCTTC	CASISLEGSYNEQFF